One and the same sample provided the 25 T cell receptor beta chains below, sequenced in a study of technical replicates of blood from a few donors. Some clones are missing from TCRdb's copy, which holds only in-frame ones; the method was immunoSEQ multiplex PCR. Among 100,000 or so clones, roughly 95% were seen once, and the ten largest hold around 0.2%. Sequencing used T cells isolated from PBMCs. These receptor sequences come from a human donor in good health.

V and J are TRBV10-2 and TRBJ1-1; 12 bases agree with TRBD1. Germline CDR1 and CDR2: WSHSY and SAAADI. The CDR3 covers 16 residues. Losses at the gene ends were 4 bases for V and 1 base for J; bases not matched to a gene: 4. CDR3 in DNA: TGCGCCAGCAGTGGTCCGGGACAGGGGGCGAACACTGAAGCTTTCTTT. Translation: CASSGPGQGANTEAFF.

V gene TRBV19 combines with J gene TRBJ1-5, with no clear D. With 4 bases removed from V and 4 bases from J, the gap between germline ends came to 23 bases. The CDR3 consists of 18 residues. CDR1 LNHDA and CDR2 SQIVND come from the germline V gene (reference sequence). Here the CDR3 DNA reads TGTGCCAGTAGTAGCTCAAGGCGGCAGTCTCCCCTTAATCAGCCCCAGCATTTT. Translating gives CASSSSRRQSPLNQPQHF.

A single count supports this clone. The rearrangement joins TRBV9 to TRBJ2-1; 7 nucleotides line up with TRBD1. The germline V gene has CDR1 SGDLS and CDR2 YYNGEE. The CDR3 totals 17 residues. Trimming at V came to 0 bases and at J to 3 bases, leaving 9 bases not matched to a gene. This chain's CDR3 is CASSVAEWGTVYNEQFF. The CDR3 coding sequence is TGTGCCAGCAGCGTAGCGGAGTGGGGGACAGTCTACAATGAGCAGTTCTTC.

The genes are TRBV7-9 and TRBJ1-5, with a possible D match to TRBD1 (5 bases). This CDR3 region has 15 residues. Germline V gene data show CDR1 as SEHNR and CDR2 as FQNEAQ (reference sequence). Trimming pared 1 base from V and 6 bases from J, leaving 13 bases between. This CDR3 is CASSLDRLGSQPQHF. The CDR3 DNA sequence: TGTGCCAGCAGCTTAGACAGGCTAGGGTCTCAGCCCCAGCATTTT.

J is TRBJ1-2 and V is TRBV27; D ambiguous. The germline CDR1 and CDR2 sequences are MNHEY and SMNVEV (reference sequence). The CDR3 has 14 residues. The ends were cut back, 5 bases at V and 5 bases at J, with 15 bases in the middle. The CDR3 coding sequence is TGTGCCAGCAGTCCTCTACAGTTTGGGTATGGCTACACCTTC. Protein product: CASSPLQFGYGYTF.

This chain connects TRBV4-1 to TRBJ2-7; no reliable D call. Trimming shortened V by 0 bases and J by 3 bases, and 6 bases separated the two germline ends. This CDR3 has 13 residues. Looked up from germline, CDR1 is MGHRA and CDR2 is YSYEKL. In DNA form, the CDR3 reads TGCGCCAGCAGCCAAGAACAGAACTACGAGCAGTACTTC. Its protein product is CASSQEQNYEQYF.

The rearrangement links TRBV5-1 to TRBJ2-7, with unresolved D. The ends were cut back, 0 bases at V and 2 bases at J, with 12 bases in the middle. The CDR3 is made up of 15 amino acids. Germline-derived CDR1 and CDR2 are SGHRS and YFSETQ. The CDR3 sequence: CASSLVAGSTYEQYF. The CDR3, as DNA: TGCGCCAGCAGCTTGGTGGCAGGTTCTACCTACGAGCAGTACTTC.

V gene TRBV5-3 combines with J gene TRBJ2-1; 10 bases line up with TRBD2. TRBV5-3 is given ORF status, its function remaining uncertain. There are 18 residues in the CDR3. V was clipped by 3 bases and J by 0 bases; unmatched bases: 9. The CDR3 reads CARSSVSGRSSSYNEQFF. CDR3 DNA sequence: TGTGCCAGAAGCTCTGTTAGCGGGAGGTCAAGCTCCTACAATGAGCAGTTCTTC.

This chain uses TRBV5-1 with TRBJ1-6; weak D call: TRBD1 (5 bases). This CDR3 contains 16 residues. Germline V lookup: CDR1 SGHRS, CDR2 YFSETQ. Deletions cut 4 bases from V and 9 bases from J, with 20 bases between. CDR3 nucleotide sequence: TGCGCCAGCAGCGACGGTAGGGGCAGTAATACTTCACCCCTCCACTTT. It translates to CASSDGRGSNTSPLHF.

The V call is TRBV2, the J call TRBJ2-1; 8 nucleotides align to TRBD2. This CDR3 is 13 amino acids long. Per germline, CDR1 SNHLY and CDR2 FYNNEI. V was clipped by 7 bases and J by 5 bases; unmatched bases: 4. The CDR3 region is CASKTSENNEQFF. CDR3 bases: TGTGCCAGCAAGACTAGCGAGAACAATGAGCAGTTCTTC.

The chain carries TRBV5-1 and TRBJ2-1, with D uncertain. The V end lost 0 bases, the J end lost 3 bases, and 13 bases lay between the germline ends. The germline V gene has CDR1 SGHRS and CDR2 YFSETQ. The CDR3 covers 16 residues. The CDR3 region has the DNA TGCGCCAGCAGCTTGGACCTCTCTACTTTCTACAATGAGCAGTTCTTC. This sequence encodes CASSLDLSTFYNEQFF.

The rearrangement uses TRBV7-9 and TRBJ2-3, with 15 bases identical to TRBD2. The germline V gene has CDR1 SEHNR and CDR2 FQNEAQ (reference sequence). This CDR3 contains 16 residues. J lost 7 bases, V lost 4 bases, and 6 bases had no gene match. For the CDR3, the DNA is TGTGCCAGCAGCTATCGGACTAGCGGGAGGGTTCATACGCAGTATTTT. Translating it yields CASSYRTSGRVHTQYF.

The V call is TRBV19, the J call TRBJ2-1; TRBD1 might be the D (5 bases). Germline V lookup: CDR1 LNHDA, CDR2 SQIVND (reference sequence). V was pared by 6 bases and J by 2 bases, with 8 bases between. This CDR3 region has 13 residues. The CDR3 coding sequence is TGTGCCAGTAGCCAGGGTCCCTACAATGAGCAGTTCTTC. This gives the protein CASSQGPYNEQFF.

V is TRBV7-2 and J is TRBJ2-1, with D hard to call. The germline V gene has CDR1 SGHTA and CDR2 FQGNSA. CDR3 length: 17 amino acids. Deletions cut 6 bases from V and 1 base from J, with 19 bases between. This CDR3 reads CASRPRESPPSYNEQFF. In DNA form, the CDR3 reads TGTGCCAGCAGGCCCCGAGAGAGTCCGCCGTCCTACAATGAGCAGTTCTTC.

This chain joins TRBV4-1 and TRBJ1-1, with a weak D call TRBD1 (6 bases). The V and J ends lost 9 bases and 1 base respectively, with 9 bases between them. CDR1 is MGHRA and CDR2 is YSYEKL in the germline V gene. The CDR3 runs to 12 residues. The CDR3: CASRGANTEAFF. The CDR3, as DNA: TGCGCCAGTCGGGGGGCGAACACTGAAGCTTTCTTT.

In nucleotides, the CDR3 is TGTGCCAGCAGTGAAGCCATCGGAACAGGGGGCTATGGCTACACCTTC. Its translation is CASSEAIGTGGYGYTF. The chain has TRBV6-1 and TRBJ1-2; 8 positions match TRBD1. The V and J ends lost 0 bases and 4 bases, in that order; junction bases with no gene match: 7. The CDR3 spans 16 residues. Germline CDR1 is MNHNS and CDR2 is SASEGT.

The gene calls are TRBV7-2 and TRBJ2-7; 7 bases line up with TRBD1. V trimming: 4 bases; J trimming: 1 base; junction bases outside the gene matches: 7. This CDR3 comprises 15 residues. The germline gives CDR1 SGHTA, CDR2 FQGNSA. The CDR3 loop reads CASSSDRRPSYEQYF. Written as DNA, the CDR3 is TGTGCCAGCAGCTCGGACAGGCGCCCTTCCTACGAGCAGTACTTC.

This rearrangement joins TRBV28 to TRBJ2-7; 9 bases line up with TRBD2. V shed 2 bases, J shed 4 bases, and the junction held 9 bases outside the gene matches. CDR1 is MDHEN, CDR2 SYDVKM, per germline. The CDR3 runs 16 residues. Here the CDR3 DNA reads TGTGCCAGCAGTTTAGTAGCGGGAGTAGTGTTGTACGAGCAGTACTTC. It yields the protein CASSLVAGVVLYEQYF.

CDR3 residues: CASSLSERQGAWTEAFF. The CDR3 region has the DNA TGTGCCAGCAGTTTATCCGAACGACAGGGGGCTTGGACTGAAGCTTTCTTT. This chain joins TRBV27 and TRBJ1-1, with TRBD1 matching 10 bases. Per germline, CDR1 MNHEY and CDR2 SMNVEV (reference sequence). The V and J ends lost 0 bases and 5 bases, in that order; junction bases with no gene match: 9. This CDR3 has 17 residues.

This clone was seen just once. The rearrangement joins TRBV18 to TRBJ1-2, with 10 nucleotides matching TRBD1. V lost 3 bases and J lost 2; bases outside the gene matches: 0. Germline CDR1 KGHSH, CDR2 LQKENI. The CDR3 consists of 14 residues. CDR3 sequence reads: CASSPGQGNYGYTF. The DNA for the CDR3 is TGTGCCAGCTCACCGGGACAGGGGAACTATGGCTACACCTTC. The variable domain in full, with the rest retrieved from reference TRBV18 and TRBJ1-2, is NAGVMQNPRHLVRRRGQEARLRCSPMKGHSHVYWYRQLPEEGLKFMVYLQKENIIDESGMPKERFSAEFPKEGPSILRIQQVVRGDSAAYFCASSPGQGNYGYTFGSGTRLTVV.

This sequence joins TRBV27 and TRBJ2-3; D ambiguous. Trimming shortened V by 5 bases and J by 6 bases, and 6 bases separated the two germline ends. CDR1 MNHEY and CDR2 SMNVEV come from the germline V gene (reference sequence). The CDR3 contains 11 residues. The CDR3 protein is CASSRADTQYF. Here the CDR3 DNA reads TGTGCCAGCAGTCGTGCGGATACGCAGTATTTT.

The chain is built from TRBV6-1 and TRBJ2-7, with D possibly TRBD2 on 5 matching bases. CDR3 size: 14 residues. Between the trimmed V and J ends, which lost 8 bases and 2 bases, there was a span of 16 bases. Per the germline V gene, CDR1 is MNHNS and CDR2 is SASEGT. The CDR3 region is CASLAETTTYEQYF. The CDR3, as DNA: TGTGCCAGCCTCGCAGAGACTACTACCTACGAGCAGTACTTC.

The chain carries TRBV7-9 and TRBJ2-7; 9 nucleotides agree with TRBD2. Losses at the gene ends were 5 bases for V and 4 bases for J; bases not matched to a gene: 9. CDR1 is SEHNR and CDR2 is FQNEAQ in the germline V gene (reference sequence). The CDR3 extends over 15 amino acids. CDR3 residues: CASSRSGRVTYEQYF. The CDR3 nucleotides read TGTGCCAGCAGCCGTAGCGGGAGAGTGACGTACGAGCAGTACTTC.

The CDR3 here is CASSAIQGSYSNQPQHF. Written as DNA, the CDR3 is TGTGCCAGCAGTGCAATACAGGGATCCTATAGCAATCAGCCCCAGCATTTT. The chain has TRBV6-1 and TRBJ1-5; maybe TRBD1 (6 bases). The germline V gene has CDR1 MNHNS and CDR2 SASEGT. CDR3 length: 17 residues. The V end was cut by 4 bases, the J end by 0 bases, with 16 bases between.

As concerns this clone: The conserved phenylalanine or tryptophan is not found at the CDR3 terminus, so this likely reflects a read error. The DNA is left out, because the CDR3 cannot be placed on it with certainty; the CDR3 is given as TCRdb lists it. CDR3 sequence: CASKLAGGLIL. The chain combines TRBV6-1 with TRBJ2-7; TRBD2 is taken as the D call from the table, unchecked against the DNA. The germline V gene has CDR1 MNHNS and CDR2 SASEGT. The CDR3 is 11 residues long, ends included.